The sequence of this T cell receptor (beta chain) was determined in a study of control samples from healthy donors and cancer patients. Assay used: immunoSEQ multiplex PCR; TCRdb lists only in-frame clones, some missing. The repertoire holds about 180,000 clones, with nearly 90% as singletons. Germline lookup yields CDR1 MNHEY and CDR2 SMNVEV (reference sequence). Unmatched junction bases numbered 16, after V lost 4 bases and J lost 7 bases. The CDR3 is 18 amino acids. The genes are TRBV27 and TRBJ1-6; 7 bases line up with TRBD1. This clonotype was sampled from a woman aged 45-65 years in good health. The specimen sequenced was blood. The CDR3 region has the DNA TGTGCCAGCAGTTCCCTTCAGCAGGGGGTATACATAAATTCACCCCTCCACTTT. It is translated as CASSSLQQGVYINSPLHF.